Listed below are T cell receptor beta chains from one sample, sequenced in a study of blood T cell repertoires in COVID-19. Profiled with immunoSEQ multiplex PCR; TCRdb holds only in-frame clones, not every one. The sample holds about 90,000 clones, around 92% seen once. Sequenced sample: peripheral blood. The receptors were sampled from a man over 45 with COVID-19, enrolled during active disease. Each CDR3 is given with its conserved first and last residue. Fields, in order: CDR3 protein, D gene, V gene. D genes are given only for firm matches.

CASSPRDTGGNTGELFF | NA | TRBV18
CASSYPDRGSEAFF | TRBD1 | TRBV6-5
CASSSHRETNEKLFF | NA | TRBV7-8
CASSYSTGQGVQPQHF | TRBD1 | TRBV6-5
CASSEGPHSYNSPLHF | NA | TRBV6-1
CASSSQGARTGELFF | TRBD1 | TRBV5-1
CASSPGQSSYNSPLHF | NA | TRBV18
CASPDRDSYNEQFF | NA | TRBV4-3
CASSLVAGANTEAFF | NA | TRBV5-1
CASSSLPGQGAAGNTIYF | TRBD1 | TRBV19
CASSRQGMNTEAFF | TRBD1 | TRBV4-3
CASSSVPPGIAAGNTIYF | NA | TRBV7-9
CSVEAREGGNTEAFF | NA | TRBV29-1
CASSSAGGNEKLFF | TRBD1 | TRBV7-9
CASSLARGVTPLHF | NA | TRBV5-6
CASKIGEGNYEQYF | NA | TRBV2
CASSQTGTGAALLCSPLHF | TRBD1 | TRBV14
CASSVRSSYNEQFF | NA | TRBV2
CASSVTRGSLILNTEAFF | NA | TRBV27
CASSQDYFPDYSNQPQHF | NA | TRBV4-3